A single sample gave rise to the 3 T cell receptor beta chains below, sequenced in a study of vaccination effects on CD4 cells after COVID-19. The antigens for these receptors are not known. The protocol was immunoSEQ multiplex PCR, while the TCRdb copy is restricted to in-frame clones and leaves out a portion. The repertoire consists of tens of thousands of clones, with approximately 64% occurring once and the leading ten covering around 9%. The ViraFEST assay expanded antigen-specific CD4+ T cells with viral peptide pools before sequencing. Around day 10 of culture, CD4+ T cells were separated out. Every participant took two doses of the BNT162b2 or mRNA-1273 vaccine. The starting material was CD4+ T cells from PBMCs cultured with SARS-CoV-2 spike peptides, obtained after COVID-19 vaccination. The receptors come from a human donor who received a COVID-19 vaccine.

The chain uses TRBV5-6 and TRBJ1-3; D may be TRBD1 (5 bases). The V gene's germline CDR1 is SGHDT and CDR2 YYEEEE. V was shortened by 2 bases and J by 3 bases, with 9 bases between the two germline ends. The CDR3 covers 14 residues. In DNA form, the CDR3 reads TGTGCCAGCAGCTTCTGGGGGAGTGGAAACACCATATATTTT. Residues: CASSFWGSGNTIYF.

The chain joins TRBV7-2 to TRBJ1-2; a weak D match, TRBD1 (6 bases). The CDR3 contains 15 residues. With 0 bases removed from V and 3 bases from J, the gap between germline ends came to 11 bases. Germline loops: CDR1 SGHTA, CDR2 FQGNSA. CDR3 DNA: TGTGCCAGCAGCTTAGCACAGGGAGGATACTATGGCTACACCTTC. This translates into CASSLAQGGYYGYTF. Full variable domain (missing parts from reference TRBV7-2 and TRBJ1-2): GAGVSQSPSNKVTEKGKDVELRCDPISGHTALYWYRQSLGQGLEFLIYFQGNSAPDKSGLPSDRFSAERTGGSVSTLTIQRTQQEDSAVYLCASSLAQGGYYGYTFGSGTRLTVV.

This clone showed up just a few times. The chain uses TRBV5-4 and TRBJ1-1; maybe TRBD1 (5 bases). The CDR3 is 16 amino acids. The germline CDR1 and CDR2 sequences are SGHNT and YYREEE (reference sequence). V was shortened by 1 base and J by 0 bases, with 13 bases between the two germline ends. CDR3 sequence reads: CASSLRGRAMNTEAFF. The CDR3 DNA reads TGTGCCAGCAGCTTGAGGGGTAGGGCCATGAACACTGAAGCTTTCTTT.